Presented here are 20 T cell receptor beta chains from one specimen sequenced in a study of chemoradiotherapy in HPV16-positive cancers. Assay: immunoSEQ multiplex PCR; the TCRdb copy retains only in-frame clones and omits some. The table shows about 12,000 clones, with more than 50% occurring only once. This sample was obtained from a patient who underwent chemoradiotherapy. Receptors were obtained from a human donor with HPV-associated anogenital cancer.

V gene TRBV4-2 combines with J gene TRBJ2-7; TRBD2 agrees at 7 bases. The CDR3 is 15 residues long. The V gene end was trimmed by 1 base and the J gene end by 6 bases; junction bases not matched to a gene: 9. CDR1 is LGHNA and CDR2 is YNFKEQ in the germline V gene. This chain's CDR3 is CASSQVRGDASEQYF. CDR3 sequence (DNA): TGTGCCAGCAGCCAAGTCCGGGGGGACGCAAGCGAGCAGTACTTC.

The chain carries TRBV9 and TRBJ1-1; D remains unclear. Germline CDR1 and CDR2: SGDLS and YYNGEE. CDR3 length equals 15 residues. Trimming took off 1 base at V and 1 base at J, with 11 bases between the two ends. CDR3 protein: CASSVSGQENTEAFF. The CDR3 DNA follows: TGTGCCAGCAGCGTATCCGGGCAGGAGAACACTGAAGCTTTCTTT.

CDR3 coding DNA: TGTGCCAGCAGCGGGGGACAAGTCTATGGCTACACCTTC. Protein product: CASSGGQVYGYTF. The rearrangement links TRBV9 to TRBJ1-2, with D perhaps matching TRBD1 (6 bases). This CDR3 has 13 amino acids. Trimming left V 3 bases short and J 4 bases short, with 10 bases between. Germline CDR1 SGDLS, CDR2 YYNGEE.

The chain uses TRBV29-1 and TRBJ1-1; D remains ambiguous. The germline V gene has CDR1 SQVTM and CDR2 ANQGSEA. Deletions cut 8 bases from V and 8 bases from J, with 6 bases between. CDR3 length: 8 residues. Here the CDR3 reads CSTPEAFF. The DNA for the CDR3 is TGCAGCACTCCGGAAGCTTTCTTT.

This clone came up a few times. The chain is built from TRBV10-3 and TRBJ1-3; the match to TRBD1 covers 10 bases. Per the germline V gene, CDR1 is ENHRY and CDR2 is SYGVKD. The CDR3 totals 17 residues. The junction had 8 bases not matched to a gene; V was cut back by 6 bases and J by 0 bases. The CDR3 DNA follows: TGTGCCATCAGAGGGACAGGGGTATCGTTCTCTGGAAACACCATATATTTT. Amino acid sequence: CAIRGTGVSFSGNTIYF.

This clone has a handful of counts. This chain connects TRBV9 to TRBJ1-2; 7 bases are a match to TRBD1. The V gene's germline CDR1 is SGDLS and CDR2 YYNGEE. The junction had 1 base not matched to a gene; V was cut back by 2 bases and J by 3 bases. The CDR3 is made up of 13 amino acids. The CDR3 here is CASSVGTDYGYTF. The CDR3 DNA reads TGTGCCAGCAGCGTTGGGACAGACTATGGCTACACCTTC.

The gene calls are TRBV27 and TRBJ1-1; possibly TRBD1 for D (5 bases). The CDR3 has 14 amino acids. Germline V gene data show CDR1 as MNHEY and CDR2 as SMNVEV (reference sequence). Trimming left V 6 bases short and J 4 bases short, with 15 bases between. The chain's CDR3 is CASSHLGGGTEAFF. CDR3 sequence (DNA): TGTGCCAGCAGCCATTTGGGGGGTGGCACTGAAGCTTTCTTT.

The chain uses TRBV5-1 and TRBJ2-5, with a tentative D call TRBD1 (5 bases). Germline values: CDR1 SGHRS, CDR2 YFSETQ. The CDR3 length is 14 residues. Trimming cost V 0 bases and J 1 base, with 7 bases left between them. The CDR3 loop reads CASSLGDSQETQYF. The CDR3 DNA follows: TGCGCCAGCAGCTTGGGTGACAGCCAAGAGACCCAGTACTTC. The whole variable domain, remainder taken from reference TRBV5-1 and TRBJ2-5, is KAGVTQTPRYLIKTRGQQVTLSCSPISGHRSVSWYQQTPGQGLQFLFEYFSETQRNKGNFPGRFSGRQFSNSRSEMNVSTLELGDSALYLCASSLGDSQETQYFGPGTRLLVL.

The table lists this clone with a few counts. This chain's CDR3 is CASSRITYEQYF. The CDR3 coding sequence is TGTGCCAGCAGCCGGATAACCTACGAGCAGTACTTC. This chain connects TRBV7-9 to TRBJ2-7; D gene uncertain. Between the trimmed V and J ends, which lost 5 bases and 2 bases, there was a span of 7 bases. This CDR3 comprises 12 residues. Germline V gene sequence: CDR1 SEHNR, CDR2 FQNEAQ (reference sequence).

The rearrangement joins TRBV9 to TRBJ2-1; D not certain. The V gene lost 1 base and the J gene lost 5 bases, with 7 bases spanning the gap. From germline, CDR1 is SGDLS and CDR2 YYNGEE. The CDR3 runs 13 residues. The CDR3 is CASSVLIDNEQFF. CDR3 DNA: TGTGCCAGCAGCGTACTAATAGACAATGAGCAGTTCTTC.

In its sample, this clone was seen a few times. This rearrangement joins TRBV11-2 to TRBJ1-1; the D is unclear. CDR1 and CDR2 from the germline V gene are SGHAT and FQNNGV. The CDR3 runs to 16 residues. V lost 10 bases, J lost 3 bases, and 24 bases lay in between. The CDR3 loop is CATYPLGANGDTEAFF. The CDR3 DNA follows: TGTGCCACCTACCCCCTCGGAGCCAACGGGGACACTGAAGCTTTCTTT.

The chain links TRBV27 to TRBJ1-1, with D perhaps matching TRBD1 (5 bases). Germline values: CDR1 MNHEY, CDR2 SMNVEV (reference sequence). Trimming removed 5 bases from V and 5 bases from J, with 15 bases in between. The CDR3 runs to 14 residues. The CDR3 here is CASSPLGGRTEAFF. CDR3 nucleotide sequence: TGTGCCAGCAGTCCCCTCGGGGGAAGGACTGAAGCTTTCTTT.

This clone is classed as medium-sized. The V call is TRBV4-2, the J call TRBJ2-2, with D perhaps TRBD2 (5 bases). V was clipped by 8 bases and J by 5 bases, with 15 bases between them. This CDR3 contains 14 residues. Germline-derived CDR1 and CDR2 are LGHNA and YNFKEQ. The CDR3 nucleotides read TGTGCCAGCTCGGAGGAGGCATGGACCGGGGAGCTGTTTTTT. Encoded protein: CASSEEAWTGELFF.

The rearrangement links TRBV29-1 to TRBJ1-1; 12 bases line up with TRBD1. The CDR3 totals 19 residues. V shed 4 bases and J 1 base; nucleotides not matched to a gene: 16. CDR1 is SQVTM and CDR2 is ANQGSEA in the germline V gene. Written as DNA, the CDR3 is TGCAGCGTTGTGACCTCACCGCGGGACAGGGGGCGTTCGAACACTGAAGCTTTCTTT. Amino acids: CSVVTSPRDRGRSNTEAFF.

V is TRBV9 and J is TRBJ2-5; no definite D call. The CDR3 spans 14 residues. V gave up 0 bases and J gave up 5 bases, with 11 bases separating them. CDR1 SGDLS and CDR2 YYNGEE come from the germline V gene. CDR3 nucleotides: TGTGCCAGCAGCGTAGAGGACGGTGCGGAGACCCAGTACTTC. Protein: CASSVEDGAETQYF.

The chain recombines TRBV27 with TRBJ1-3; perhaps TRBD1 as D (6 bases). The CDR3 loop spans 14 amino acids. The germline V and J ends were trimmed by 5 bases and 0 bases, with 8 bases remaining between them. Germline V gene sequence: CDR1 MNHEY, CDR2 SMNVEV (reference sequence). This CDR3 reads CASSGDNSGNTIYF. DNA of the CDR3: TGTGCCAGCAGTGGGGACAACTCTGGAAACACCATATATTTT.

The chain carries TRBV27 and TRBJ2-7; TRBD1 matches 9 bases. CDR1 and CDR2 (germline): MNHEY, SMNVEV (reference sequence). The trim removed 6 bases at V and 5 bases at J, leaving 20 bases unmatched. CDR3 size: 18 residues. CDR3 residues: CASRPSLSSPGQGNEQYF. DNA of the CDR3: TGTGCCAGCAGGCCCTCCTTATCCTCCCCGGGACAGGGTAACGAGCAGTACTTC.

This chain links TRBV4-2 with TRBJ2-2; D unresolved. The CDR3 extends over 15 amino acids. Trimming stripped 2 bases from V and 8 bases from J, with 15 bases between. CDR1 LGHNA and CDR2 YNFKEQ come from the germline V gene. The CDR3 DNA reads as TGTGCCAGCAGCCAACTTAAGGGCCCGAGGGGGGAGCTGTTTTTT. It codes for CASSQLKGPRGELFF.

The rearrangement joins TRBV7-8 to TRBJ1-1; tentatively, D is TRBD1 (6 bases). Trimming removed 9 bases at V and 8 bases at J, with 16 bases between. The CDR3 consists of 12 residues. Germline V CDR1 and CDR2: SGHVS, FQNEAQ. CDR3 protein: CASGQPSREAFF. The CDR3 coding sequence is TGTGCCAGTGGACAGCCTTCCCGGGAAGCTTTCTTT.

The chain joins TRBV11-3 to TRBJ2-3, with D possibly matching TRBD2 (6 bases). Trimming left V 4 bases short and J 1 base short, with 9 bases between. The length of the CDR3 is 14 residues. Germline CDR1 and CDR2: SGHNT and YENEEA. The CDR3: CASSSGLGTDTQYF. The DNA of the CDR3 is TGTGCCAGCAGCTCGGGACTCGGCACAGATACGCAGTATTTT. Complete variable domain (other parts from reference TRBV11-3 and TRBJ2-3): EAGVVQSPRYKIIEKKQPVAFWCNPISGHNTLYWYLQNLGQGPELLIRYENEEAVDDSQLPKDRFSAERLKGVDSTLKIQPAELGDSAVYLCASSSGLGTDTQYFGPGTRLTVL.